This T cell receptor beta chain was recorded in a study of blood T cell repertoires in COVID-19. Repertoires were generated with immunoSEQ multiplex PCR, while TCRdb's copy carries only in-frame clones and drops some. Of about 300,000 clones listed, 70% to 90% are singletons. This CDR3 spans 14 amino acids. J lost 0 bases, V lost 3 bases, and 2 bases had no gene match. The germline gives CDR1 SGHNT, CDR2 YYREEE (reference sequence). This clonotype originated in a woman in her twenties or thirties who had recovered from COVID-19. The rearrangement joins TRBV5-4 to TRBJ1-1; 7 bases map to TRBD1. The material sequenced was PBMCs or T cells enriched from blood (not recorded which). The CDR3 nucleotides are TGTGCCAGCAGCTCGGGACAGATGAACACTGAAGCTTTCTTT. This translates into CASSSGQMNTEAFF.